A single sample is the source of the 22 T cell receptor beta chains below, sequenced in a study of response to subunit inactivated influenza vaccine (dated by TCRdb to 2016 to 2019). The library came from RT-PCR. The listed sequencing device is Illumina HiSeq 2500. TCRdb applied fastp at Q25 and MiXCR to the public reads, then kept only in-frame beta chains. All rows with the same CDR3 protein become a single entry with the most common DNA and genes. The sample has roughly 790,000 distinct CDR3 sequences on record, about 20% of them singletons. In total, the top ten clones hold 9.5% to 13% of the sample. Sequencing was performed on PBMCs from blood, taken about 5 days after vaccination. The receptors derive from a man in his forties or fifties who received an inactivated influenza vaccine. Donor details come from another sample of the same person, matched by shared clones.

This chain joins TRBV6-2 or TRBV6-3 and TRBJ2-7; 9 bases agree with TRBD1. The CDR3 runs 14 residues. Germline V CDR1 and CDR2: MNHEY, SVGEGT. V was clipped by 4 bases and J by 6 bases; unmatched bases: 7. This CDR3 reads CASSSPGQGLEQYF. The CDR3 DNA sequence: TGTGCCAGCAGTTCTCCGGGACAGGGCCTCGAGCAGTACTTC.

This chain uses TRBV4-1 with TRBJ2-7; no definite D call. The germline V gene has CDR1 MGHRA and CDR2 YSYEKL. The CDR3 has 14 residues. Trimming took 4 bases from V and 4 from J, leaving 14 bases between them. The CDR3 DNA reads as TGCGCCAGCAGCCCTGTGAGTATGGGATACGAGCAGTACTTC. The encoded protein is CASSPVSMGYEQYF.

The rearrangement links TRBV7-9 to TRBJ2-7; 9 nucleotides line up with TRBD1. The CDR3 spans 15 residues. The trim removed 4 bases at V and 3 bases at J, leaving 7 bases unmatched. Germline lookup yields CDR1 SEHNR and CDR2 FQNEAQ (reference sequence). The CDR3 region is CASSSGTGSIYEQYF. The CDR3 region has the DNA TGTGCCAGCAGCTCCGGGACAGGGTCCATCTACGAGCAGTACTTC.

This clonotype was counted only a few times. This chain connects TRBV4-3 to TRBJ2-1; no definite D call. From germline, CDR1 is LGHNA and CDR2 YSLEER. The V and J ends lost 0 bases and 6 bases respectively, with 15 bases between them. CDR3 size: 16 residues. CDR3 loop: CASSQEPLNEFNEQFF. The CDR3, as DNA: TGCGCCAGCAGCCAAGAACCCCTGAATGAGTTCAATGAGCAGTTCTTC.

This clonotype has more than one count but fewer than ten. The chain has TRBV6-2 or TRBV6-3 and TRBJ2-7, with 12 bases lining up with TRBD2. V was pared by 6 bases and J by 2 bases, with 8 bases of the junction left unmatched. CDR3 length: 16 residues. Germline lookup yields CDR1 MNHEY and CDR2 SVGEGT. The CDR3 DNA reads TGTGCCAGCAGGCCAAGCTCTAGCGGGAGGGCCTACGAGCAGTACTTC. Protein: CASRPSSSGRAYEQYF.

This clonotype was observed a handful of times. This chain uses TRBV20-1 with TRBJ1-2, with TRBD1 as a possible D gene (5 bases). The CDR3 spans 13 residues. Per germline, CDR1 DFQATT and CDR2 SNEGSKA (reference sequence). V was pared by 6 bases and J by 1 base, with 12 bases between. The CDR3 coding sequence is TGCAGTGCAGGGAGGGGTTTTAACTATGGCTACACCTTC. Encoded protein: CSAGRGFNYGYTF.

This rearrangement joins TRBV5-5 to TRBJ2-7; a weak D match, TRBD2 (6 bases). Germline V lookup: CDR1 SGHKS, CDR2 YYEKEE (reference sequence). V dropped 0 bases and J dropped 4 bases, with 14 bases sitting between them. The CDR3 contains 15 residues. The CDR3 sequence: CASSLDLAALYEQYF. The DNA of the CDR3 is TGTGCCAGCAGCTTGGATTTAGCGGCCCTATACGAGCAGTACTTC.

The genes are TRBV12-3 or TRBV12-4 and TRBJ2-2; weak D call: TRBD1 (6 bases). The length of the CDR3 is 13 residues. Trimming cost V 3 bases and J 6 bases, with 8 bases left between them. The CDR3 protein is CASSFRQAGELFF. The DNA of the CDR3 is TGTGCCAGCAGTTTTAGACAGGCCGGGGAGCTGTTTTTT.

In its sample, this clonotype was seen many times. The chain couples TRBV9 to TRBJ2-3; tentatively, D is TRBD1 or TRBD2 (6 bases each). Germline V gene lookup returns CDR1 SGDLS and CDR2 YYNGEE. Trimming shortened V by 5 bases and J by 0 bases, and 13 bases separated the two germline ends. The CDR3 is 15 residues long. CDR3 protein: CASSLGGHSTDTQYF. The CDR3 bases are TGTGCCAGCAGTCTCGGGGGCCACAGCACAGATACGCAGTATTTT.

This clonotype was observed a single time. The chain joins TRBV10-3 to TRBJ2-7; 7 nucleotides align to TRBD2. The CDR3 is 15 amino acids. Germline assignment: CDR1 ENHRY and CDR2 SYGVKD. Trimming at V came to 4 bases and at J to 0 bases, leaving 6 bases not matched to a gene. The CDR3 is CAISVGGGISYEQYF. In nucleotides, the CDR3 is TGTGCCATCAGTGTGGGCGGGGGAATCTCCTACGAGCAGTACTTC.

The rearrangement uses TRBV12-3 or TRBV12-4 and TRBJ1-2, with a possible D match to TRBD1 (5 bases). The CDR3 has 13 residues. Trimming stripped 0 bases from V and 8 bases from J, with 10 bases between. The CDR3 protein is CASSLAGDGGYTF. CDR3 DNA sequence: TGTGCCAGCAGTTTAGCAGGGGACGGAGGCTACACCTTC.

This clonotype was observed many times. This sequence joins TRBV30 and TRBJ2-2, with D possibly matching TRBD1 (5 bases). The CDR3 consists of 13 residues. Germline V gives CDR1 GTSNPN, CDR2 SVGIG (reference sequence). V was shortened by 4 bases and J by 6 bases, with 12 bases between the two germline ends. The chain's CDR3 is CAWNPGLAGELFF. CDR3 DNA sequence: TGTGCCTGGAACCCAGGGTTGGCCGGGGAGCTGTTTTTT.

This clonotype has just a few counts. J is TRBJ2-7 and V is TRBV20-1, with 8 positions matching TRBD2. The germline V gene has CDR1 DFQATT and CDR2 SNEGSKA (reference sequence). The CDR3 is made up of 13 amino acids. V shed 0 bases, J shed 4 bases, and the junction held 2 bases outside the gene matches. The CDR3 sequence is CSARDPSGYEQYF. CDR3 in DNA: TGCAGTGCTAGAGATCCTAGCGGGTACGAGCAGTACTTC.

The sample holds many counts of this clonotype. CDR3 protein: CASSAGTGDQPQHF. In DNA form, the CDR3 reads TGTGCCAGCAGCGCAGGGACAGGGGATCAGCCCCAGCATTTT. This chain connects TRBV7-6 to TRBJ1-5; 10 bases match TRBD1. Germline lookup yields CDR1 SGHVS and CDR2 FNYEAQ. Unmatched junction bases numbered 3, after V lost 5 bases and J lost 5 bases. The CDR3 totals 14 residues.

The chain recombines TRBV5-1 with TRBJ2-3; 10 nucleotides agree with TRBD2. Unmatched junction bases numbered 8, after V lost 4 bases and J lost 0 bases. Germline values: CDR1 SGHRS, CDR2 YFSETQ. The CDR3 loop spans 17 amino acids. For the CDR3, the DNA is TGCGCCAGCAGCGCGGGACTAGCGCCGACTAGCACAGATACGCAGTATTTT. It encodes CASSAGLAPTSTDTQYF.

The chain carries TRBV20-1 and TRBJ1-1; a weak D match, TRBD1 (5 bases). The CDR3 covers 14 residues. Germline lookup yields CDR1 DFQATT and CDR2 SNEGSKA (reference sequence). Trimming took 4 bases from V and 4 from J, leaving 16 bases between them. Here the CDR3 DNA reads TGCAGTGCTACTGGGGGGAGTTGGAGCACTGAAGCTTTCTTT. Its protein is CSATGGSWSTEAFF.

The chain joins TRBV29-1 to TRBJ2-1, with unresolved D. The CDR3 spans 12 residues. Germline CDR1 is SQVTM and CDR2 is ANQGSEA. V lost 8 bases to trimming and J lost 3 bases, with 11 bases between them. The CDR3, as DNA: TGCAGCCAGCTGGGATACTACAATGAGCAGTTCTTC. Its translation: CSQLGYYNEQFF.

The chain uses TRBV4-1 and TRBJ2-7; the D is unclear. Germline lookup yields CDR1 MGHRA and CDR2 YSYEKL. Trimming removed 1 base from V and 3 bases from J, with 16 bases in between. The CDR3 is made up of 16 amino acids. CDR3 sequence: CASSQVTGVGYYEQYF. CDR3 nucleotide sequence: TGCGCCAGCAGCCAAGTAACTGGGGTTGGCTACTACGAGCAGTACTTC.

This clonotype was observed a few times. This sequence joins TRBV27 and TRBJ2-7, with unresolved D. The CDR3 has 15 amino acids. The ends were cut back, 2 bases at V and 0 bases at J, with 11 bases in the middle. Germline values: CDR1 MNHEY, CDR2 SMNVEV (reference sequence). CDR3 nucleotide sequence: TGTGCCAGCAGTTTAGTGGCCAGAAGCTCCTACGAGCAGTACTTC. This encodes CASSLVARSSYEQYF.

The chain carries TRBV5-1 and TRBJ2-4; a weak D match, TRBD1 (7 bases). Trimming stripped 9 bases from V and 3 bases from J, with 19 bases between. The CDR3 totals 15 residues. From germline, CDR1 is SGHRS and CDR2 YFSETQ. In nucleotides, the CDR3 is TGCGCCATAAGTTCCTCAGGGGGGAGCAAAAACATTCAGTACTTC. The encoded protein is CAISSSGGSKNIQYF.

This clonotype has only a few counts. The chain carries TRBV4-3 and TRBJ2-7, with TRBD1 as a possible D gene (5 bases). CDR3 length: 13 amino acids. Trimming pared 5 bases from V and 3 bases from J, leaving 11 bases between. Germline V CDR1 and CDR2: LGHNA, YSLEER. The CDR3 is CASSTFQGYEQYF. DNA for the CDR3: TGCGCCAGCAGCACGTTTCAGGGCTACGAGCAGTACTTC.

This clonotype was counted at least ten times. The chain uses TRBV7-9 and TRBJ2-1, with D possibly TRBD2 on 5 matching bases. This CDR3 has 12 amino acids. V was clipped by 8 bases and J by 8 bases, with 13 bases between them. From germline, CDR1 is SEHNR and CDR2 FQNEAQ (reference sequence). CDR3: CASSLALDEQFF. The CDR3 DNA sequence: TGTGCCAGCTCCCTAGCTCTGGATGAGCAGTTCTTC.